This entry is about one T cell receptor (beta chain). Its antigen is not identified. Whereas donors were nominally healthy upon sampling, unrecorded immune exposures were probable. Per germline, CDR1 SGHRS and CDR2 YFSETQ. The length of the CDR3 is 14 residues. V was cut by 2 bases and J by 3 bases, with 9 bases left in between. This record belongs to a study of cytomegalovirus exposure and HLA in healthy donors. About the study: Tens of millions of unique TCRs, all from HLA-typed donors, were included in an early release of the data.

The PCR made use of 60 Vbeta and 13 Jbeta primers. The table came from immunoSEQ multiplex PCR; TCRdb's copy has only in-frame clones and leaves some out. The repertoire table contains about 20,000 clones. Notes on the study in general: Among the sequence variants, a highly shared cluster was likely an artifact of sequencing. A few CMV-associated chains were confirmed in vitro to be specific for CMV antigens.

The TCR was taken from a man in his sixties in good health and CMV-seropositive. The rearrangement links TRBV5-1 to TRBJ1-5; D unclear. Sequencing used PBMCs. The CDR3, as DNA: TGCGCCAGCAGCTTCGGGGATTACAATCAGCCCCAGCATTTT. Translated, it gives CASSFGDYNQPQHF.